A single sample gave rise to the 14 T cell receptor beta chains below, sequenced in a study of T cells in Graves' hyperthyroidism and ophthalmopathy. TCR beta CDR3 sequences were amplified from RNA transcripts. The TCR CDR3 was amplified in a first-round RT-PCR using the HTBI primer set. MiXCR was run by TCRdb on the multiplex PCR reads, yielding one entry per CDR3 protein. The table includes approximately 430,000 distinct CDR3 sequences, 15% to 19% detected once. The sequenced sample was blood. The receptor set was obtained from a woman aged 18-35 years with Graves' hyperthyroidism.

This clonotype appeared many times. The genes are TRBV20-1 and TRBJ2-1; a weak D match, TRBD2 (7 bases). Trimming left V 5 bases short and J 6 bases short, with 17 bases between. The germline gives CDR1 DFQATT, CDR2 SNEGSKA (reference sequence). The CDR3 is 14 amino acids. This chain's CDR3 is CSAPRVGGANEQFF. Here the CDR3 DNA reads TGCAGTGCTCCCCGTGTGGGGGGGGCCAATGAGCAGTTCTTC.

This clonotype was seen at least ten times. The chain joins TRBV7-9 to TRBJ1-1; D call uncertain. V lost 1 base to trimming and J lost 0 bases, with 6 bases between them. There are 14 residues in the CDR3. Germline-derived CDR1 and CDR2 are SEHNR and FQNEAQ (reference sequence). The CDR3 DNA follows: TGTGCCAGCAGCTTAGGTAACATGAACACTGAAGCTTTCTTT. Its translation is CASSLGNMNTEAFF.

This clonotype was recorded at least ten times. The chain joins TRBV20-1 to TRBJ2-1; D might be TRBD2 (5 bases). V was clipped by 6 bases and J by 0 bases, with 12 bases between them. Germline V lookup: CDR1 DFQATT, CDR2 SNEGSKA (reference sequence). CDR3 length: 14 residues. The CDR3 region has the DNA TGCAGTGCCAAGACTGGGAGCTCCTACAATGAGCAGTTCTTC. It encodes CSAKTGSSYNEQFF.

This clonotype was seen many times. The V and J genes are TRBV20-1 and TRBJ2-7, with 7 nucleotides matching TRBD2. This CDR3 has 13 residues. Germline V lookup: CDR1 DFQATT, CDR2 SNEGSKA (reference sequence). V gave up 7 bases and J gave up 0 bases; unmatched junction bases: 6. CDR3 sequence: CSGGGGDSYEQYF. The CDR3 coding sequence is TGCAGTGGTGGGGGGGGGGACTCCTACGAGCAGTACTTC.

The J gene is TRBJ1-5, the V gene TRBV20-1; 9 nucleotides agree with TRBD1. CDR1 is DFQATT, CDR2 SNEGSKA, per germline (reference sequence). The CDR3 runs to 15 residues. Losses at the gene ends were 6 bases for V and 4 bases for J; bases not matched to a gene: 10. The CDR3 spells CSARFSGQGNQPQHF. CDR3 nucleotides: TGCAGTGCCCGCTTCTCGGGACAGGGAAATCAGCCCCAGCATTTT.

This clonotype has only a few counts. The CDR3: CASSSQISGANVLTF. DNA for the CDR3: TGTGCCAGCAGCTCACAAATCTCTGGGGCCAACGTCCTGACTTTC. The rearrangement joins TRBV11-2 to TRBJ2-6; no definite D call. The germline V gene has CDR1 SGHAT and CDR2 FQNNGV. V was cut by 4 bases and J by 0 bases, with 7 bases left in between. The CDR3 is 15 amino acids.

There are many counts of this clonotype. V usage is TRBV5-1 and J usage is TRBJ2-3; D is perhaps TRBD2 (5 bases). The CDR3 has 14 amino acids. CDR1 is SGHRS and CDR2 is YFSETQ in the germline V gene. Trimming left V 5 bases short and J 0 bases short, with 10 bases between. CDR3 loop: CASSSGGSTDTQYF. The CDR3 DNA sequence: TGCGCCAGCAGTTCTGGCGGGAGCACAGATACGCAGTATTTT. The variable domain in full, completed from reference TRBV5-1 and TRBJ2-3, reads KAGVTQTPRYLIKTRGQQVTLSCSPISGHRSVSWYQQTPGQGLQFLFEYFSETQRNKGNFPGRFSGRQFSNSRSEMNVSTLELGDSALYLCASSSGGSTDTQYFGPGTRLTVL.

This clonotype has more than one count but fewer than ten. The J gene is TRBJ2-2, the V gene TRBV29-1; TRBD2 matches at 10 bases. The germline gives CDR1 SQVTM, CDR2 ANQGSEA. The CDR3 is made up of 16 amino acids. Trimming at V came to 4 bases and at J to 4 bases, leaving 9 bases not matched to a gene. DNA of the CDR3: TGCAGCGTTGTCCAGAGCGGGAGGGCGCCCACCGGGGAGCTGTTTTTT. Translation: CSVVQSGRAPTGELFF.

A few counts support this clonotype. The V call is TRBV6-1, the J call TRBJ1-2; D call uncertain. CDR3 length: 13 residues. The V gene's germline CDR1 is MNHNS and CDR2 SASEGT. Trimming took 5 bases from V and 4 from J, leaving 11 bases between them. CDR3 loop: CASSPLTTYGYTF. CDR3 bases: TGTGCCAGCAGTCCCCTGACCACCTATGGCTACACCTTC.

This clonotype has a count of ten or more. V gene TRBV28 combines with J gene TRBJ1-1, with D maybe TRBD1 (5 bases). The V gene lost 10 bases and the J gene lost 0 bases, with 9 bases spanning the gap. CDR1 and CDR2 (germline): MDHEN, SYDVKM. CDR3 length: 12 amino acids. CDR3 loop: CATLTVNTEAFF. The CDR3 DNA reads as TGTGCCACCCTGACAGTGAACACTGAAGCTTTCTTT.

There are a few counts of this clonotype. This chain joins TRBV29-1 and TRBJ2-7; D is undetermined. Trimming shortened V by 1 base and J by 0 bases, and 4 bases separated the two germline ends. Germline V lookup: CDR1 SQVTM, CDR2 ANQGSEA. This CDR3 region has 12 residues. As DNA, the CDR3 is TGCAGCGTTGAAGGGACCTCCTACGAGCAGTACTTC. Protein: CSVEGTSYEQYF.

This clonotype has at least ten counts. The chain employs TRBV12-3 or TRBV12-4 and TRBJ2-3, with D tentatively TRBD2 (6 bases). CDR3 size: 17 residues. V lost 5 bases and J 2 bases, leaving 20 bases between the germline ends. CDR3 sequence: CASSRMLASDFTDTQYF. The CDR3 nucleotides are TGTGCCAGCAGTCGAATGTTAGCTAGCGATTTCACAGATACGCAGTATTTT.

This clonotype has at least ten counts. The genes are TRBV20-1 and TRBJ2-1, with 8 bases aligning to TRBD2. This CDR3 has 18 amino acids. Germline loops: CDR1 DFQATT, CDR2 SNEGSKA (reference sequence). V shed 0 bases, J shed 7 bases, and the junction held 17 bases outside the gene matches. The CDR3 DNA follows: TGCAGTGCTAGAGATCTGGCTTCCCCCACAGCGGGAGAGAATGAGCAGTTCTTC. Amino acids: CSARDLASPTAGENEQFF.

The J gene is TRBJ1-5, the V gene TRBV5-5; D is undetermined. This CDR3 has 16 amino acids. CDR1 SGHKS and CDR2 YYEKEE come from the germline V gene (reference sequence). V gave up 0 bases and J gave up 7 bases, with 17 bases separating them. The CDR3 sequence: CASSLAGRLEGQPQHF. CDR3 nucleotides: TGTGCCAGCAGCTTGGCCGGGCGGCTAGAAGGACAGCCCCAGCATTTT.